This paragraph reports one TCR beta chain. Its specificity is not known. Trimming shortened V by 4 bases and J by 3 bases, and 10 bases separated the two germline ends. The CDR3 contains 15 residues. Germline CDR1 reads SGHAT; CDR2 reads FQNNGV. This sample was taken from a study of cytomegalovirus exposure and HLA in healthy donors. 13 Jbeta primers and 60 Vbeta primers were used for the PCR. Assay: immunoSEQ multiplex PCR; the TCRdb copy retains only in-frame clones and omits some. The sample lists about 170,000 clones; around 80% were seen once. The study's findings and limits: Sequencing likely caused a cluster of highly shared sequence variants.

Sequenced input: PBMCs. V is TRBV11-2 and J is TRBJ1-6; maybe TRBD1 (6 bases). The sequence was obtained from a male donor in good health and CMV-seronegative. The CDR3 is CASSSQGHYNSPLHF. The CDR3 nucleotides are TGTGCCAGCAGCTCCCAGGGACACTATAATTCACCCCTCCACTTT.